Below, 28 T cell receptor beta chains from the same sample are listed, as sequenced in a study of read filtering for tumor transcriptome and immune sequencing. From approximately 430 ng of RNA, a library with molecular barcoded alpha/delta and beta/gamma adaptors was made. From the reads, TCRdb called clonotypes with MiXCR, one entry per CDR3 protein. This table has about 50,000 distinct CDR3 sequences, around 20% appearing once. The source material was a population of CD138-negative cells sorted from bone marrow. These receptors were obtained from a donor aged 40 or older with multiple myeloma.

This clonotype was detected only once. J is TRBJ1-1 and V is TRBV10-3; tentative D call: TRBD1 (5 bases). V was trimmed by 5 bases and J by 5 bases, leaving 18 bases between them. This CDR3 comprises 15 residues. Germline values: CDR1 ENHRY, CDR2 SYGVKD. Here the CDR3 DNA reads TGTGCCATCAGTCGGGGCGGGGTTAGATTGACTGAAGCTTTCTTT. Translating gives CAISRGGVRLTEAFF.

Many counts were recorded for this clonotype. The rearrangement joins TRBV6-2 or TRBV6-3 to TRBJ2-1; 11 bases agree with TRBD2. The germline CDR1 and CDR2 sequences are MNHEY and SVGEGT. This CDR3 has 14 amino acids. J was trimmed by 8 bases and V by 3 bases; bases with no gene match: 3. As DNA, the CDR3 is TGTGCCAGCAGTTATAGCGGGAGGGGCGATGAGCAGTTCTTC. Its protein is CASSYSGRGDEQFF.

The sample holds many counts of this clonotype. This chain links TRBV25-1 with TRBJ1-4, with D possibly being TRBD1 (6 bases). Germline V gene data show CDR1 as MGHDK and CDR2 as SYGVNS. CDR3 size: 12 residues. The V end lost 4 bases, the J end lost 7 bases, and 7 bases lay between the germline ends. As DNA, the CDR3 is TGTGCCAGCAGTGGACAGGTTGAAAAACTGTTTTTT. Translating it yields CASSGQVEKLFF.

Ten or more counts support this clonotype. V and J are TRBV11-2 and TRBJ2-2; TRBD1 matches 8 bases. Unmatched junction bases numbered 8, after V lost 2 bases and J lost 6 bases. Per the germline V gene, CDR1 is SGHAT and CDR2 is FQNNGV. The CDR3 loop spans 16 amino acids. This CDR3 is CASSLQGRGRPGELFF. The DNA for the CDR3 is TGTGCCAGCAGCTTACAGGGCAGGGGGCGCCCCGGGGAGCTGTTTTTT.

This clonotype was found many times. V is TRBV3-1 and J is TRBJ2-7, with 13 nucleotides matching TRBD2. Germline CDR1 LGHDT, CDR2 YNNKEL (reference sequence). There are 15 residues in the CDR3. V lost 4 bases, J lost 7 bases, and 7 bases stayed unmatched. The CDR3 nucleotides read TGTGCCAGCAGCCGGTTAGGGGGACTAGCGGGAGAGCAGTACTTC. It codes for CASSRLGGLAGEQYF.

This clonotype was recorded many times. The chain recombines TRBV5-1 with TRBJ1-1; possible D gene TRBD1, 5 bases. Germline loops: CDR1 SGHRS, CDR2 YFSETQ. The CDR3 is made up of 14 amino acids. Trimming took 3 bases from V and 4 from J, leaving 13 bases between them. The CDR3 nucleotides are TGCGCCAGCAGCTGGCAGGGTGAGGGCACTGAAGCTTTCTTT. It is translated as CASSWQGEGTEAFF.

The chain combines TRBV27 with TRBJ1-1; D is perhaps TRBD1 (5 bases). The germline CDR1 and CDR2 sequences are MNHEY and SMNVEV (reference sequence). Trimming left V 6 bases short and J 4 bases short, with 21 bases between. The CDR3 runs to 16 residues. The CDR3 spells CASSLRRVGRTTEAFF. The DNA of the CDR3 is TGTGCCAGCAGCTTACGCAGGGTGGGTCGGACCACTGAAGCTTTCTTT.

The chain is built from TRBV5-1 and TRBJ2-1; D not certain. Germline-derived CDR1 and CDR2 are SGHRS and YFSETQ. The CDR3 consists of 14 residues. V lost 4 bases and J 7 bases, leaving 15 bases between the germline ends. The CDR3 region has the DNA TGCGCCAGCAGCCCTGGTCACTCTATAAATGAGCAGTTCTTC. It codes for CASSPGHSINEQFF.

This clonotype was detected a few times. The chain employs TRBV7-2 and TRBJ2-5, with TRBD1 as a possible D gene (5 bases). This CDR3 has 14 residues. V was clipped by 1 base and J by 3 bases, with 9 bases between them. Germline V gene data show CDR1 as SGHTA and CDR2 as FQGNSA. This CDR3 reads CASSLGTREETQYF. CDR3 sequence (DNA): TGTGCCAGCAGCTTAGGGACAAGAGAAGAGACCCAGTACTTC.

Concerning this clonotype: Since no conserved phenylalanine or tryptophan closes the CDR3, a read error is the likely cause. The DNA is left out, because the CDR3 cannot be placed on it with certainty; the CDR3 is given as TCRdb lists it. The chain uses TRBV5-1 and TRBJ2-2; TRBD1 is the table's D call, not checked against the DNA. Inclusive of both ends, the CDR3 amounts to 15 amino acids. CDR1 and CDR2 from the germline V gene are SGHRS and YFSETQ. The CDR3 sequence: CASSIQTGNTGELVS.

This clonotype was seen at least ten times. The chain has TRBV30 and TRBJ2-1; 8 nucleotides agree with TRBD2. CDR1 is GTSNPN, CDR2 SVGIG, per germline (reference sequence). CDR3 length equals 15 residues. J was trimmed by 1 base and V by 5 bases; bases with no gene match: 7. This CDR3 reads CAWSAGGRSYNEQFF. In nucleotides, the CDR3 is TGTGCCTGGTCGGCAGGCGGGAGGTCCTACAATGAGCAGTTCTTC. Drawing the rest from reference TRBV30 and TRBJ2-1, the complete variable domain is SQTIHQWPATLVQPVGSPLSLECTVEGTSNPNLYWYRQAAGRGLQLLFYSVGIGQISSEVPQNLSASRPQDRQFILSSKKLLLSDSGFYLCAWSAGGRSYNEQFFGPGTRLTVL.

This clonotype was counted ten times or more. The chain has TRBV19 and TRBJ1-2, with D hard to call. V lost 10 bases to trimming and J lost 4 bases, with 13 bases between them. The germline CDR1 and CDR2 sequences are LNHDA and SQIVND (reference sequence). There are 12 residues in the CDR3. CDR3 loop: CATAVWGYGYTF. The CDR3 nucleotides read TGTGCCACCGCCGTGTGGGGCTATGGCTACACCTTC.

This clonotype came up a few times. The rearrangement links TRBV15 to TRBJ1-4; 9 bases align to TRBD1. This CDR3 is 18 amino acids long. The V gene's germline CDR1 is LNHNV and CDR2 YYDKDF (reference sequence). V shed 5 bases, J shed 0 bases, and the junction held 10 bases outside the gene matches. This CDR3 reads CATSGSTGGSTTNEKLFF. In DNA form, the CDR3 reads TGTGCCACCAGCGGATCGACAGGGGGAAGCACAACTAATGAAAAACTGTTTTTT.

In this sample, this clonotype turned up many times. CDR3 DNA sequence: TGTGCCAGCAGGGGCGGACCCGACGGCGGAGAGCAGTTCTTC. Amino acids: CASRGGPDGGEQFF. The rearrangement links TRBV7-2 to TRBJ2-1; no clear D gene. The CDR3 has 14 amino acids. Between the trimmed V and J ends, which lost 6 bases and 10 bases, there was a span of 19 bases. CDR1 is SGHTA and CDR2 is FQGNSA in the germline V gene.

This clonotype was observed many times. The rearrangement uses TRBV29-1 and TRBJ1-3; 9 bases are a match to TRBD1. Per the germline V gene, CDR1 is SQVTM and CDR2 is ANQGSEA. The CDR3 runs to 13 residues. V shed 3 bases and J 4 bases; nucleotides not matched to a gene: 1. CDR3 protein: CSVEGQGGNTIYF. In DNA, the CDR3 is TGCAGCGTTGAGGGACAGGGAGGAAACACCATATATTTT.

In regard to this clonotype: The CDR3 does not close with the conserved phenylalanine or tryptophan, likely indicating a read error. The J gene is TRBJ2-7, the V gene TRBV29-1, with TRBD2 identical over 14 bases. CDR3 length: 15 residues. Losses at the gene ends were 3 bases for V and 4 bases for J; bases not matched to a gene: 5. Per the germline V gene, CDR1 is SQVTM and CDR2 is ANQGSEA. The CDR3 reads CSVDLGTSGSYEQYL. In DNA form, the CDR3 reads TGCAGCGTTGACCTCGGGACTAGCGGGAGTTACGAGCAGTACCTC.

Notes on this clonotype: A read error is possible here, since a much larger clone lies one base away. The chain couples TRBV5-1 to TRBJ2-1, with a weak D call TRBD1 (5 bases). Per germline, CDR1 SGHRS and CDR2 YFSETQ. V was trimmed by 3 bases and J by 7 bases, leaving 17 bases between them. The CDR3 extends over 15 amino acids. This chain's CDR3 is CASSSVVDSVNEQFF. The DNA for the CDR3 is TGCGCCAGCAGCTCGGTGGTCGACAGCGTAAATGAGCAGTTCTTC.

Regarding this clonotype: At one end the junction does not follow the germline gene, possibly because of a read error. The chain joins TRBV6-2 or TRBV6-3 to TRBJ2-2, with 8 nucleotides matching TRBD1. Germline CDR1 is MNHEY and CDR2 is SVGEGT. This CDR3 contains 16 residues. The CDR3 coding sequence is TGTGCCAGCAGTTCACCGGACAGGGTCCCATCCGGGGAGCTATTTTTT. As protein: CASSSPDRVPSGELFF.

This clonotype has at least ten counts. This sequence joins TRBV7-2 and TRBJ2-5; D is ambiguous. V was shortened by 4 bases and J by 4 bases, with 10 bases between the two germline ends. Germline values: CDR1 SGHTA, CDR2 FQGNSA. The CDR3 is 13 amino acids. CDR3 sequence: CASSSRATETQYF. CDR3 nucleotide sequence: TGTGCCAGCAGCTCCCGGGCAACAGAGACCCAGTACTTC.

This clonotype showed up many times. The CDR3 here is CASSTDRVYTGELFF. The CDR3 region has the DNA TGTGCCAGCAGTACCGACAGGGTGTACACCGGGGAGCTGTTTTTT. The chain recombines TRBV13 with TRBJ2-2; 7 nucleotides line up with TRBD1. V lost 6 bases and J lost 3; bases outside the gene matches: 7. The V gene's germline CDR1 is PRHDT and CDR2 FYEKMQ (reference sequence). CDR3 size: 15 residues.

This clonotype came up many times. The rearrangement joins TRBV9 to TRBJ2-3; D remains ambiguous. The V end lost 2 bases, the J end lost 3 bases, and 13 bases lay between the germline ends. Germline CDR1 reads SGDLS; CDR2 reads YYNGEE. The CDR3 consists of 15 residues. The CDR3 nucleotides read TGTGCCAGCAGCGTGGGTCTCCACCCGACAGATACGCAGTATTTT. Protein sequence: CASSVGLHPTDTQYF.

The table lists this clonotype with many counts. The V call is TRBV2, the J call TRBJ1-1; a weak D match, TRBD1 (5 bases). The ends were cut back, 5 bases at V and 11 bases at J, with 15 bases in the middle. Germline values: CDR1 SNHLY, CDR2 FYNNEI. This CDR3 has 12 amino acids. The CDR3 coding sequence is TGTGCCAGCAGTCCCTTAAAGTGGGGGGCTTTCTTT. Translation gives CASSPLKWGAFF.

This clonotype was counted between two and nine times. The V call is TRBV19, the J call TRBJ2-7; 11 bases agree with TRBD1. CDR3 length equals 14 residues. Germline assignment: CDR1 LNHDA and CDR2 SQIVND (reference sequence). Germline trimming cut 5 bases from V and 6 bases from J; bases unmatched to any gene: 6. CDR3 sequence reads: CASSSGQGAGEQYF. Written as DNA, the CDR3 is TGTGCCAGTAGTTCCGGACAGGGGGCTGGCGAGCAGTACTTC.

This clonotype has ten or more counts. This chain connects TRBV28 to TRBJ2-3; D remains ambiguous. The germline V gene has CDR1 MDHEN and CDR2 SYDVKM. V lost 7 bases, J lost 4 bases, and 9 bases lay in between. The CDR3 consists of 12 residues. The CDR3 nucleotides read TGTGCCAGCACGGCAGTGCCAGATACGCAGTATTTT. The encoded protein is CASTAVPDTQYF. The full variable domain, its missing parts supplied by reference TRBV28 and TRBJ2-3, is DVKVTQSSRYLVKRTGEKVFLECVQDMDHENMFWYRQDPGLGLRLIYFSYDVKMKEKGDIPEGYSVSREKKERFSLILESASTNQTSMYLCASTAVPDTQYFGPGTRLTVL.

J is TRBJ2-7 and V is TRBV5-4, with D hard to call. This CDR3 has 14 residues. V lost 0 bases and J 0 bases, leaving 7 bases between the germline ends. Germline lookup yields CDR1 SGHNT and CDR2 YYREEE (reference sequence). CDR3: CASSLAGPSYEQYF. The CDR3 DNA reads as TGTGCCAGCAGCTTGGCAGGTCCCTCCTACGAGCAGTACTTC. Full variable domain (rest looked up from reference TRBV5-4 and TRBJ2-7): ETGVTQSPTHLIKTRGQQVTLRCSSQSGHNTVSWYQQALGQGPQFIFQYYREEENGRGNFPPRFSGLQFPNYSSELNVNALELDDSALYLCASSLAGPSYEQYFGPGTRLTVT.

The chain recombines TRBV20-1 with TRBJ1-5; D is perhaps TRBD1 (5 bases). Germline V gene data show CDR1 as DFQATT and CDR2 as SNEGSKA (reference sequence). The CDR3 spans 14 residues. V shed 2 bases and J shed 4 bases, with 12 bases lying between them. DNA of the CDR3: TGCAGTGCTAGATTTGGGGGTCAGAATCAGCCCCAGCATTTT. Encoded protein: CSARFGGQNQPQHF.

At least ten counts were recorded for this clonotype. The V gene is TRBV6-6, the J gene TRBJ1-1, with TRBD1 identical over 9 bases. The V and J ends lost 8 bases and 5 bases, in that order; junction bases with no gene match: 12. Germline V gene data show CDR1 as MNHNY and CDR2 as SVGAGI (reference sequence). The CDR3 runs 15 residues. CDR3 protein: CASGPPGQGLTEAFF. The CDR3 nucleotides read TGTGCCAGCGGCCCTCCGGGACAGGGTTTAACTGAAGCTTTCTTT.

This clonotype has a handful of counts. This sequence joins TRBV18 and TRBJ1-2; unclear D gene. The CDR3 extends over 16 amino acids. V was clipped by 0 bases and J by 5 bases, with 16 bases between them. Germline loops: CDR1 KGHSH, CDR2 LQKENI. CDR3 region: CASSPPVTDRGYGYTF. The DNA of the CDR3 is TGTGCCAGCTCACCACCGGTCACGGACCGAGGATATGGCTACACCTTC. Full variable domain (missing parts from reference TRBV18 and TRBJ1-2): NAGVMQNPRHLVRRRGQEARLRCSPMKGHSHVYWYRQLPEEGLKFMVYLQKENIIDESGMPKERFSAEFPKEGPSILRIQQVVRGDSAAYFCASSPPVTDRGYGYTFGSGTRLTVV.